This T cell receptor beta chain was identified during a study of OX40 agonist ivuxolimab in advanced cancers. Points from the study as a whole: Among T cells, CD8+ cells averaged more expanded clones than CD4+ cells. Some patients without response likewise showed low normalized clonal expansion.

Using immunoSEQ multiplex PCR, the repertoire was profiled, and TCRdb retains in-frame clones only, with some absent. The profile shows around 84,000 clones, around 93% of them singletons. People who had autoimmune disease history or systemic immunosuppression were excluded. As regards this clone: What it binds is not known. The sample carries other DNA sequences with the same CDR3.

Germline CDR1 SGHNT, CDR2 YENEEA. The CDR3 consists of 16 residues. J lost 1 base, V lost 9 bases, and 9 bases had no gene match. The chain recombines TRBV11-3 with TRBJ2-1; 10 nucleotides line up with TRBD2. The source of this sequence is an adult with an advanced solid tumor such as melanoma, head and neck, liver or kidney cancer. This material consisted of CD4+ or CD8+ T cells sorted from blood, taken in a trial of the OX40 agonist ivuxolimab. CDR3 in amino acids: CASSLRTSGSYNEQFF. CDR3 DNA: TGTGCCAGTAGCCTCCGGACTAGCGGATCCTACAATGAGCAGTTCTTC. The full variable domain, with the rest looked up from reference TRBV11-3 and TRBJ2-1, is EAGVVQSPRYKIIEKKQPVAFWCNPISGHNTLYWYLQNLGQGPELLIRYENEEAVDDSQLPKDRFSAERLKGVDSTLKIQPAELGDSAVYLCASSLRTSGSYNEQFFGPGTRLTVL.